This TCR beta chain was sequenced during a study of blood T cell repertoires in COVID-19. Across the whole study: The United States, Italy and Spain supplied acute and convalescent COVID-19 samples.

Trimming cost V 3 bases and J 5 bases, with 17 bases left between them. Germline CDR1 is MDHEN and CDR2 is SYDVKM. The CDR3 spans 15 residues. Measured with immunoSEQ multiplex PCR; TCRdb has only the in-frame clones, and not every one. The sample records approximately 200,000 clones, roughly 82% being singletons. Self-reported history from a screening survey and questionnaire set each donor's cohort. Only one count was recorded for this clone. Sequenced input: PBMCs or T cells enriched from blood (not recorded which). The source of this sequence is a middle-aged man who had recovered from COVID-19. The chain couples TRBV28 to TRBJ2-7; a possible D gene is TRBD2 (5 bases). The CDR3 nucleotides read TGTGCCAGCAGTTTTCCGGGGAGTAAGGTCCACGAGCAGTACTTC. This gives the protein CASSFPGSKVHEQYF. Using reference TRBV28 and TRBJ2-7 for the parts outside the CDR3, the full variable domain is DVKVTQSSRYLVKRTGEKVFLECVQDMDHENMFWYRQDPGLGLRLIYFSYDVKMKEKGDIPEGYSVSREKKERFSLILESASTNQTSMYLCASSFPGSKVHEQYFGPGTRLTVT.